This note documents a single TCR beta chain sequence. A read error may account for a junction end that differs from germline. Time point of the sample: peripheral blood 6 weeks after treatment start. Each patient contributed between 1 and 8 total time points of blood mononuclear cells, pretreatment and during treatment. The data originate from a study of PD-L1 blockade in urothelial cancer. Study-wide context: At 3 weeks after treatment start (second dose) and again at 6 weeks, blood was analyzed. Across blood samples, T cells had a median count of about 140,000.

The assay was immunoSEQ multiplex PCR, and TCRdb's table has in-frame clones only and misses some. The data show 48,000 or so clones, around 85% seen once. Germline values: CDR1 SSHAT, CDR2 FNYEAQ (reference sequence). There are 18 residues in the CDR3. The sequence derives from a man aged 60 to 69 with urothelial cancer. The sequencing here drew on PBMCs, taken around atezolizumab (anti-PD-L1) treatment. The chain joins TRBV7-7 to TRBJ1-5; 10 bases map to TRBD1. CDR3 nucleotide sequence: TGTGCTAGCAGCTCCATTTTAAGACAGGGGGCTTACAATCAGCCCCAGCATTTT. This codes for CASSSILRQGAYNQPQHF.